These 24 T cell receptor beta chains were all obtained from the same sample, sequenced in a study of cytomegalovirus exposure and HLA in healthy donors. Repertoires were generated with immunoSEQ multiplex PCR, while TCRdb's copy carries only in-frame clones and drops some. This table holds around 100,000 clones, around 84% found once. The sample comprised PBMCs. The origin of the receptors is a man aged 18-30 years in good health and CMV-seropositive.

This chain links TRBV14 with TRBJ2-7; 9 bases agree with TRBD1. The CDR3 loop spans 17 amino acids. Losses at the gene ends were 1 base for V and 1 base for J; bases not matched to a gene: 8. Germline lookup yields CDR1 SGHDN and CDR2 FVKESK. The CDR3 bases are TGTGCCAGCAGCCAAGGAAATCAGGACAGGGGTTCCTACGAGCAGTACGTC. As protein: CASSQGNQDRGSYEQYV.

For the CDR3, the DNA is TGTGCCAGCAGCTCCCGGCGGGAGGAAGTTGAGCAGTTCTTC. Translation gives CASSSRREEVEQFF. The chain employs TRBV5-5 and TRBJ2-1; the match to TRBD2 covers 8 bases. CDR3 length: 14 residues. The ends lost 3 bases at V and 9 bases at J; junction bases unmatched: 8. Per the germline V gene, CDR1 is SGHKS and CDR2 is YYEKEE (reference sequence).

V is TRBV6-5 and J is TRBJ2-1; 9 positions match TRBD2. CDR3 size: 16 residues. V was pared by 0 bases and J by 7 bases, with 7 bases of the junction left unmatched. Germline V gene lookup returns CDR1 MNHEY and CDR2 SVGAGI. CDR3 residues: CASSYSGAGGRNEQFF. Here the CDR3 DNA reads TGTGCCAGCAGTTACTCTGGGGCGGGAGGGCGGAATGAGCAGTTCTTC.

This chain connects TRBV5-1 to TRBJ1-2; no reliable D call. The CDR3 spans 14 residues. Germline CDR1 and CDR2: SGHRS and YFSETQ. Deletions cut 2 bases from V and 7 bases from J, with 15 bases between. As DNA, the CDR3 is TGCGCCAGCAGCTTCCGTTGGGGAGGACTTGGCTACACCTTC. Protein sequence: CASSFRWGGLGYTF.

This clone has a single count. The genes are TRBV27 and TRBJ1-2, with 11 bases aligning to TRBD1. Trimming cost V 4 bases and J 6 bases; bases outside gene matches: 7. The CDR3 length is 15 residues. Germline CDR1 and CDR2: MNHEY and SMNVEV (reference sequence). This CDR3 reads CASSSGTGGLNGYTF. The CDR3 DNA reads TGTGCCAGCAGTTCCGGGACAGGGGGACTCAATGGCTACACCTTC.

V usage is TRBV4-1 and J usage is TRBJ2-7, with 7 bases aligning to TRBD2. Germline trimming cut 3 bases from V and 0 bases from J; bases unmatched to any gene: 5. In germline, CDR1 is MGHRA, CDR2 YSYEKL. The CDR3 has 15 amino acids. CDR3 in amino acids: CASSQGPSGSYEQYF. The CDR3 bases are TGCGCCAGCAGCCAGGGACCTAGCGGCTCCTACGAGCAGTACTTC.

This clone was counted only a few times. A read error may produce the germline difference seen at one junction end. The CDR3 region has the DNA TGCGCCAGCAGCTCCCCGGGACAGGGTTTGGACTTC. It encodes CASSSPGQGLDF. The gene calls are TRBV5-1 and TRBJ2-7; 9 bases are a match to TRBD1. The CDR3 extends over 12 amino acids. Germline CDR1 is SGHRS and CDR2 is YFSETQ. Using reference TRBV5-1 and TRBJ2-7 for the parts outside the CDR3, the full variable domain is KAGVTQTPRYLIKTRGQQVTLSCSPISGHRSVSWYQQTPGQGLQFLFEYFSETQRNKGNFPGRFSGRQFSNSRSEMNVSTLELGDSALYLCASSSPGQGLDFGPGTRLTVT.

CDR3 loop: CASSQKRVSETQYF. The CDR3 DNA sequence: TGCGCCAGCAGTCAGAAGCGGGTTTCAGAGACCCAGTACTTC. This chain connects TRBV23-1 to TRBJ2-5; possibly TRBD2 for D (6 bases). TRBV23-1 is designated an ORF whose function remains uncertain. Trimming removed 3 bases at V and 4 bases at J, with 12 bases between. The CDR3 has 14 residues.

The CDR3 DNA reads as TGTGCCAGCAGCGGACAGGGGGACACTGAAGCTTTCTTT. It yields the protein CASSGQGDTEAFF. This chain joins TRBV9 and TRBJ1-1; TRBD1 aligns across 9 bases. This CDR3 contains 13 residues. V gave up 3 bases and J gave up 3 bases; unmatched junction bases: 0. CDR1 and CDR2 from the germline V gene are SGDLS and YYNGEE.

This chain joins TRBV28 and TRBJ2-3, with 8 bases aligning to TRBD1. This CDR3 region has 16 residues. The germline CDR1 and CDR2 sequences are MDHEN and SYDVKM. V lost 2 bases to trimming and J lost 6 bases; unmatched junction nucleotides: 10. This CDR3 is CASSLIGQGIRDTQYF. CDR3 DNA sequence: TGTGCCAGCAGTTTAATTGGACAGGGTATTAGGGATACGCAGTATTTT.

V is TRBV28 and J is TRBJ1-2; weak D call: TRBD1 (5 bases). The CDR3 has 13 residues. V was cut by 4 bases and J by 7 bases, with 13 bases left in between. Germline V gene lookup returns CDR1 MDHEN and CDR2 SYDVKM. The CDR3 sequence is CASSSQVVGGYTF. CDR3 bases: TGTGCCAGCAGTTCACAGGTTGTTGGTGGCTACACCTTC.

The chain recombines TRBV5-1 with TRBJ1-5, with D unresolved. Trimming pared 0 bases from V and 6 bases from J, leaving 13 bases between. The CDR3 covers 15 residues. Germline V lookup: CDR1 SGHRS, CDR2 YFSETQ. The CDR3 region has the DNA TGCGCCAGCAGCTTGGGGCTGGCAGAGGCTCAGCCCCAGCATTTT. Translating it yields CASSLGLAEAQPQHF.

This rearrangement joins TRBV6-1 to TRBJ2-7; 11 nucleotides align to TRBD2. The CDR3 loop spans 14 amino acids. CDR1 and CDR2 from the germline V gene are MNHNS and SASEGT. Trimming took 9 bases from V and 9 from J; bases not matched to a gene: 13. CDR3 DNA sequence: TGTGCCAGTGACGGGGGGACTAGCGGTATCGGGCAGTACGTC. It translates to CASDGGTSGIGQYV.

V is TRBV5-1 and J is TRBJ2-2, with TRBD2 matching over 11 bases. Trimming removed 4 bases from V and 0 bases from J; junction bases left unmatched: 5. This CDR3 is built from 17 residues. CDR1 and CDR2 (germline): SGHRS, YFSETQ. The CDR3 loop is CASSPGTSGPNTGELFF. The CDR3 DNA reads as TGCGCCAGCAGCCCCGGGACTAGCGGACCGAACACCGGGGAGCTGTTTTTT.

About this clone itself: One end of the junction varies from germline; a read error may be responsible. Written as DNA, the CDR3 is TGTGCCAGCTCTCCACCTGGACAAGCCGCGACCCAGTACTTC. The encoded protein is CASSPPGQAATQYF. The J gene is TRBJ2-5, the V gene TRBV18, with D perhaps TRBD1 (5 bases). The CDR3 is 14 residues long. Germline V gene lookup returns CDR1 KGHSH and CDR2 LQKENI.

The chain combines TRBV5-1 with TRBJ2-6; weak D call: TRBD2 (5 bases). This CDR3 has 14 amino acids. CDR1 is SGHRS and CDR2 is YFSETQ in the germline V gene. The germline V and J ends were trimmed by 7 bases and 2 bases, with 10 bases remaining between them. The CDR3 loop is CASAGDPGANVLTF. DNA for the CDR3: TGCGCCAGCGCGGGTGACCCTGGGGCCAACGTCCTGACTTTC.

As regards this clone: The same CDR3 is also encoded by other DNA sequences in this sample. V usage is TRBV4-1 and J usage is TRBJ2-5; D may be TRBD2 (5 bases). V was pared by 0 bases and J by 5 bases, with 10 bases between. Germline CDR1 is MGHRA and CDR2 is YSYEKL. This CDR3 spans 14 amino acids. CDR3 in amino acids: CASSQDLAGETQYF. In nucleotides, the CDR3 is TGCGCCAGCAGCCAAGATCTAGCCGGGGAGACCCAGTACTTC.

The rearrangement uses TRBV29-1 and TRBJ2-7, with TRBD2 identical over 13 bases. V was pared by 3 bases and J by 5 bases, with 7 bases of the junction left unmatched. Looked up from germline, CDR1 is SQVTM and CDR2 is ANQGSEA. This CDR3 comprises 15 residues. The CDR3, as DNA: TGCAGCGTTGAGAGTGGACTAGCGGGAGTTGACGAGCAGTACTTC. This gives the protein CSVESGLAGVDEQYF.

The gene calls are TRBV7-8 and TRBJ1-2, with D uncertain. CDR3 size: 15 residues. Germline V lookup: CDR1 SGHVS, CDR2 FQNEAQ. V lost 8 bases to trimming and J lost 3 bases, with 19 bases between them. Here the CDR3 reads CASFGLSGSDYGYTF. Here the CDR3 DNA reads TGTGCCAGCTTCGGTTTGAGCGGGTCCGACTATGGCTACACCTTC.

V gene TRBV7-6 combines with J gene TRBJ2-2; D uncertain. V lost 2 bases and J 4 bases, leaving 14 bases between the germline ends. From germline, CDR1 is SGHVS and CDR2 FNYEAQ. The CDR3 spans 16 residues. DNA of the CDR3: TGTGCCAGCAGCTTAAATCAGGCAACGTCCACCGGGGAGCTGTTTTTT. Residues: CASSLNQATSTGELFF. Variable domain in full (rest from reference TRBV7-6 and TRBJ2-2): GAGVSQSPRYKVTKRGQDVALRCDPISGHVSLYWYRQALGQGPEFLTYFNYEAQQDKSGLPNDRFSAERPEGSISTLTIQRTEQRDSAMYRCASSLNQATSTGELFFGEGSRLTVL.

The chain couples TRBV11-2 to TRBJ2-5; TRBD2 matches at 8 bases. The junction had 4 bases not matched to a gene; V was cut back by 6 bases and J by 4 bases. This CDR3 has 13 amino acids. CDR1 and CDR2 (germline): SGHAT, FQNNGV. CDR3: CASRALAGETQYF. In nucleotides, the CDR3 is TGTGCCAGCAGGGCCCTAGCGGGAGAGACCCAGTACTTC.

The CDR3 DNA reads as TGTGCCAGCAGCGCCCCGGCCCCTAGCGTACTACAAGAGACCCAGTACTTC. Translated: CASSAPAPSVLQETQYF. The genes are TRBV14 and TRBJ2-5, with a tentative D call TRBD2 (6 bases). Germline CDR1 and CDR2: SGHDN and FVKESK. Trimming took off 5 bases at V and 2 bases at J, with 21 bases between the two ends. The CDR3 is 17 amino acids.

The chain couples TRBV14 to TRBJ2-1; 10 bases agree with TRBD2. After removal of 3 bases from V and 7 bases from J, the junction contained 15 bases not matched to a gene. The CDR3 is 18 residues long. Germline V gene data show CDR1 as SGHDN and CDR2 as FVKESK. CDR3 protein: CASSQFQGSSGSGNEQFF. The CDR3 DNA reads TGTGCCAGCAGCCAGTTCCAAGGGTCTAGCGGGAGTGGGAATGAGCAGTTCTTC.

The rearrangement uses TRBV30 and TRBJ2-7; no firm D call. From germline, CDR1 is GTSNPN and CDR2 SVGIG (reference sequence). The CDR3 covers 13 residues. V lost 0 bases to trimming and J lost 3 bases, with 9 bases between them. CDR3 DNA sequence: TGTGCCTGGAGTGTACCAGATCGCTACGAGCAGTACTTC. Protein sequence: CAWSVPDRYEQYF.